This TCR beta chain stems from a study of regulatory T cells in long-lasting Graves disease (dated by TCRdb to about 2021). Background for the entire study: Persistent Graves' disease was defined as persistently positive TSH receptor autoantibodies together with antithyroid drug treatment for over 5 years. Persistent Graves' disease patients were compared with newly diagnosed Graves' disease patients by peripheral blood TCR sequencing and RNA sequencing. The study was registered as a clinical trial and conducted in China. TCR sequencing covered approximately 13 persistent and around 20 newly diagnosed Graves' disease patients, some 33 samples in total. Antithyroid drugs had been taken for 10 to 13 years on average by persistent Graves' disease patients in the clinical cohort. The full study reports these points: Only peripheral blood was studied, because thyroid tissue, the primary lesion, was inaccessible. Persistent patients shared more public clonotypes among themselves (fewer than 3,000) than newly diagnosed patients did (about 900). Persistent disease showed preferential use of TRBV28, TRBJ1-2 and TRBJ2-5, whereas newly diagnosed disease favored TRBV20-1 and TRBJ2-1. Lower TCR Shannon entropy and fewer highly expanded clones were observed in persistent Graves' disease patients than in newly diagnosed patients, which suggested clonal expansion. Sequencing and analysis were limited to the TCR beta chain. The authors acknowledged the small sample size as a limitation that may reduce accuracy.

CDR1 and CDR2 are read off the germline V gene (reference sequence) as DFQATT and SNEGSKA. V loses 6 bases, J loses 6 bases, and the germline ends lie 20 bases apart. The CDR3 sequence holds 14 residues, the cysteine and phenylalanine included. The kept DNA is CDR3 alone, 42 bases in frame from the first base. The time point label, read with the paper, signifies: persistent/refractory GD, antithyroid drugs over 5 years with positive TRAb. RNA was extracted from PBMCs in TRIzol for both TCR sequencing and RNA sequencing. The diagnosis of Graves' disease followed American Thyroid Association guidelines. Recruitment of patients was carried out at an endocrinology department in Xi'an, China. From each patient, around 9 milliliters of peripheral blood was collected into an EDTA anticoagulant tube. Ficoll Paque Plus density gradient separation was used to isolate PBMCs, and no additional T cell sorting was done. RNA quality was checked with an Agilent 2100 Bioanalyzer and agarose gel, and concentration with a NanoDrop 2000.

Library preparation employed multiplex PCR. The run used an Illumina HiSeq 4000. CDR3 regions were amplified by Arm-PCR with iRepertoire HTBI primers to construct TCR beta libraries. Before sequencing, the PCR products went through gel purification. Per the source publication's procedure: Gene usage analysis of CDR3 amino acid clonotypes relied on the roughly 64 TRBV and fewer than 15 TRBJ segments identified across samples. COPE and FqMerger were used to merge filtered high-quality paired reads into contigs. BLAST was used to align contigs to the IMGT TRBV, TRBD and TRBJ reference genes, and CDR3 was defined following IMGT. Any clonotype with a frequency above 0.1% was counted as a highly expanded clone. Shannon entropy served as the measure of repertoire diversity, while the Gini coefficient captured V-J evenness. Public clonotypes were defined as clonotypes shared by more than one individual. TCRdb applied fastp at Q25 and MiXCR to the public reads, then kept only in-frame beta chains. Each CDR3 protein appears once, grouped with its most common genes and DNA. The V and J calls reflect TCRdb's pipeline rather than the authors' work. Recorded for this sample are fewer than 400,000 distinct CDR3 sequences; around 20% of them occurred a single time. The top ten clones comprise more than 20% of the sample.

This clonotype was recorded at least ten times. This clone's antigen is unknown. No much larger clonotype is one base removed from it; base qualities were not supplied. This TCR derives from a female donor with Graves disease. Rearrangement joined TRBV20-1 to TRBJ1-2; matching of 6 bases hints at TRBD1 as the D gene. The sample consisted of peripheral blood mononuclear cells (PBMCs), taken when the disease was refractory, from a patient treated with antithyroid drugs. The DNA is TGCAGTGCGCGTCACAGGGACTTATTCGATGGCTACACCTTC. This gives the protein CSARHRDLFDGYTF.